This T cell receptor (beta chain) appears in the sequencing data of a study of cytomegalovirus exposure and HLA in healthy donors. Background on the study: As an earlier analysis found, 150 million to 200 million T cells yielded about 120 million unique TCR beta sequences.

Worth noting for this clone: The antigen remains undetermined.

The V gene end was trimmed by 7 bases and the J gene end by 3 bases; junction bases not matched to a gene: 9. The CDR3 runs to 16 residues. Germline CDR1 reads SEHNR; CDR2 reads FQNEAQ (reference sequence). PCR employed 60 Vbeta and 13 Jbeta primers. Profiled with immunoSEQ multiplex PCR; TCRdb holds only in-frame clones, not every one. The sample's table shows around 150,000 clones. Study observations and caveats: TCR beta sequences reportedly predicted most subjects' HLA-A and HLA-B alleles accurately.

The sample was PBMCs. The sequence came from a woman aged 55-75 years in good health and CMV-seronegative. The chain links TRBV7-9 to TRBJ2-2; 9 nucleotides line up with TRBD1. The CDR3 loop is CASTQLRDRDTGELFF. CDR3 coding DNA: TGTGCCAGCACCCAACTCCGGGACAGGGACACCGGGGAGCTGTTTTTT. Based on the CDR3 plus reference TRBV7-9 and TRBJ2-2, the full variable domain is DTGVSQNPRHKITKRGQNVTFRCDPISEHNRLYWYRQTLGQGPEFLTYFQNEAQLEKSRLLSDRFSAERPKGSFSTLEIQRTEQGDSAMYLCASTQLRDRDTGELFFGEGSRLTVL.